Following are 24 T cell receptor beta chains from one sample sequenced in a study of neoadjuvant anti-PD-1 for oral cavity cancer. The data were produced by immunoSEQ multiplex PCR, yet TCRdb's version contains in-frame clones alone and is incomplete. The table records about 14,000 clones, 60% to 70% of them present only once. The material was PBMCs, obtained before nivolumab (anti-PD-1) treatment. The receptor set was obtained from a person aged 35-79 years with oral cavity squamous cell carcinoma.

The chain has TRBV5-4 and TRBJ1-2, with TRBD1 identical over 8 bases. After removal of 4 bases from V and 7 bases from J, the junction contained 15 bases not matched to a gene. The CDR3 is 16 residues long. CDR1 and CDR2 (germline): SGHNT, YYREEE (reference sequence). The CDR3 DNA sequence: TGTGCCAGCAGCACTCTCATCCCAAGACAGGGGATTGGCTACACCTTC. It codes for CASSTLIPRQGIGYTF.

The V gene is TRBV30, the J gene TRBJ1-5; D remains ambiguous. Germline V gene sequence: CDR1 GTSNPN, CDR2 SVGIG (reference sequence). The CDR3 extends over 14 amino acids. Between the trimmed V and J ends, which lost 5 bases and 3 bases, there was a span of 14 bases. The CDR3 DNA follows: TGTGCCTGGTCTCGGGCCTCCTCCAATCAGCCCCAGCATTTT. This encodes CAWSRASSNQPQHF.

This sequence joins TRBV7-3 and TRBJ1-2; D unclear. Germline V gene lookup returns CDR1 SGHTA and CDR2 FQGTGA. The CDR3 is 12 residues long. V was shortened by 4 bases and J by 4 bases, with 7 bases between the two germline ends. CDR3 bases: TGTGCCAGCAGCTCTCCTGGCTATGGCTACACCTTC. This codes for CASSSPGYGYTF.

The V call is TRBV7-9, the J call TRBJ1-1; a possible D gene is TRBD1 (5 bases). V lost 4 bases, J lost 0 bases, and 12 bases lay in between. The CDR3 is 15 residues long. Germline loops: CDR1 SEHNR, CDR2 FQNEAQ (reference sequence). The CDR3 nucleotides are TGTGCCAGCAGCTGGGAAGGGACCATGAACACTGAAGCTTTCTTT. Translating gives CASSWEGTMNTEAFF.

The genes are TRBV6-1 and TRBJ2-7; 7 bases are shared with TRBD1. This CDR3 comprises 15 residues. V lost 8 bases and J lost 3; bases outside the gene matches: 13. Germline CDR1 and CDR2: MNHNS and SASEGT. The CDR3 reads CASSRDGAGGYEQYF. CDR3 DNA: TGTGCCAGCTCCCGAGACGGAGCAGGGGGCTACGAGCAGTACTTC.

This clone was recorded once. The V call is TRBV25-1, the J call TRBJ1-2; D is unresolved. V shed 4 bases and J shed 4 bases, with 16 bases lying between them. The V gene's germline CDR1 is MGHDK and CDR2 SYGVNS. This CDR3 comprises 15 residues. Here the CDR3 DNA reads TGTGCCAGCAGTGGGAGCCCCCTTTCATCCTATGGCTACACCTTC. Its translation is CASSGSPLSSYGYTF.

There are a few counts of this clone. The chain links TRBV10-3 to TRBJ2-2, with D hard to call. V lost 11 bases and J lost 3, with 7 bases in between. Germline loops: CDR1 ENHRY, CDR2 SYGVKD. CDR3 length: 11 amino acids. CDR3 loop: CAVRYTGELFF. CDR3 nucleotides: TGTGCCGTAAGATACACCGGGGAGCTGTTTTTT.

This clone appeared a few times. The CDR3 sequence: CASRGSRDTEAFF. DNA of the CDR3: TGTGCCAGCAGAGGGAGCAGGGACACTGAAGCTTTCTTT. The chain recombines TRBV6-1 with TRBJ1-1; a possible D gene is TRBD1 (5 bases). This CDR3 is 13 amino acids long. Germline V gene data show CDR1 as MNHNS and CDR2 as SASEGT. Trimming removed 6 bases from V and 3 bases from J, with 11 bases in between.

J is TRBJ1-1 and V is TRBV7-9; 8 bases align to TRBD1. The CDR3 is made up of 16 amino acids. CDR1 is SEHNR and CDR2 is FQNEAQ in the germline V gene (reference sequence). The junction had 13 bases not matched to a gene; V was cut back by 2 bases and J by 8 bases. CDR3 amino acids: CASSLNLGQGSREAFF. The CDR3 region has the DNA TGTGCCAGCAGCTTAAATCTTGGACAGGGAAGTAGGGAAGCTTTCTTT.

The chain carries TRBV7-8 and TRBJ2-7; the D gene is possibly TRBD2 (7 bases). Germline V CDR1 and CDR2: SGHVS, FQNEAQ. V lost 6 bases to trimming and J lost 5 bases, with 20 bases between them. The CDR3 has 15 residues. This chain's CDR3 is CASSLMGGQADEQYF. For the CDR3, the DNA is TGTGCCAGCAGTCTCATGGGGGGGCAGGCGGACGAGCAGTACTTC.

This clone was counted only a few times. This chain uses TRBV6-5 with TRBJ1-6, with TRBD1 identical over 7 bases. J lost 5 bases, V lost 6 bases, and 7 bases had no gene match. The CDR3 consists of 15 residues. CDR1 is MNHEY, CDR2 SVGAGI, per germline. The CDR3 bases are TGTGCCAGCAGGTGGGGACAGACCCATAATTCACCCCTCCACTTT. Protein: CASRWGQTHNSPLHF.

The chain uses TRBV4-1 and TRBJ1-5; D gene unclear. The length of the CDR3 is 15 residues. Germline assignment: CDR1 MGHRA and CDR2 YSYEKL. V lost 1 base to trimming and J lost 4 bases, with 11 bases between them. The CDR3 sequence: CASSQVWGANQPQHF. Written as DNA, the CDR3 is TGCGCCAGCAGCCAAGTTTGGGGAGCTAATCAGCCCCAGCATTTT.

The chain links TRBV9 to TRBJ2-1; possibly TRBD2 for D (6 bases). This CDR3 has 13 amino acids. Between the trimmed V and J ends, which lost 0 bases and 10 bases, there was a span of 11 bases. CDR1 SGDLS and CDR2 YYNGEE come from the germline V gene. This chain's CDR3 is CASSVGGGTEQFF. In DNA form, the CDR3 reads TGTGCCAGCAGCGTAGGGGGAGGAACGGAGCAGTTCTTC.

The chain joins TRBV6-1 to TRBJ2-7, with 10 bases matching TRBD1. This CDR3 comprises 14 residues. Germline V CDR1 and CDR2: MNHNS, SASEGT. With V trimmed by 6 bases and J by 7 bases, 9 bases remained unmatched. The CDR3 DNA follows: TGTGCCAGCAGACTCGGGACAGGGGTCGGAGAGCAGTACTTC. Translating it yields CASRLGTGVGEQYF.

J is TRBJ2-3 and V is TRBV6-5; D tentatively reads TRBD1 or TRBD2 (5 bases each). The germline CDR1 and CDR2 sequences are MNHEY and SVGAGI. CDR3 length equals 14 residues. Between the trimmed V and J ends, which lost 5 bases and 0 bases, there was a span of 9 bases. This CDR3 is CASSIRGSTDTQYF. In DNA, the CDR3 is TGTGCCAGCAGTATCCGGGGCAGCACAGATACGCAGTATTTT.

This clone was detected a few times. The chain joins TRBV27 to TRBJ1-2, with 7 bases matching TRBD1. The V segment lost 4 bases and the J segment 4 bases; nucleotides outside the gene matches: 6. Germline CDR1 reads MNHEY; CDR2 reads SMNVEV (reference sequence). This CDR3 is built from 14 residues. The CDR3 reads CASSSPGGVYGYTF. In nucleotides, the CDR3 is TGTGCCAGCAGTTCACCAGGGGGTGTCTATGGCTACACCTTC.

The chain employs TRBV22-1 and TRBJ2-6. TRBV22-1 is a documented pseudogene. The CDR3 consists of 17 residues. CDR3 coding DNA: TGTCCTGGGAGCGAGGCACGCGAACAAAGTCGGGCCAACGTCCTGACTTTC. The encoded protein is CPGSEAREQSRANVLTF.

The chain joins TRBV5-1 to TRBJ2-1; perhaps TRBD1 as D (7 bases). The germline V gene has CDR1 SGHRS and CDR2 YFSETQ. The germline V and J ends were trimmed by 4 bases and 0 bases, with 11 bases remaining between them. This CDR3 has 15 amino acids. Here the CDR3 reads CASSRQGGSYNEQFF. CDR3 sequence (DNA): TGCGCCAGCAGCCGACAGGGAGGCTCCTACAATGAGCAGTTCTTC. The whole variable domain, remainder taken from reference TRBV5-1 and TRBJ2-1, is KAGVTQTPRYLIKTRGQQVTLSCSPISGHRSVSWYQQTPGQGLQFLFEYFSETQRNKGNFPGRFSGRQFSNSRSEMNVSTLELGDSALYLCASSRQGGSYNEQFFGPGTRLTVL.

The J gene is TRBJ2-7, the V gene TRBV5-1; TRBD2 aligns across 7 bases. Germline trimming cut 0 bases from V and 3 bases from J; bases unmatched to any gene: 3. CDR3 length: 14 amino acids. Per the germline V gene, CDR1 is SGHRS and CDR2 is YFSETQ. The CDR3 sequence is CASSLEASGYEQYF. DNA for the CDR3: TGCGCCAGCAGCTTGGAGGCTAGCGGCTACGAGCAGTACTTC.

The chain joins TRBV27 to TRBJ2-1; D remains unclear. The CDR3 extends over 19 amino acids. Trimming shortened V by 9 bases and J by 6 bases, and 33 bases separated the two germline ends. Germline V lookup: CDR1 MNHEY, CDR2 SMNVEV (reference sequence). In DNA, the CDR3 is TGTGCCAGTGCAGCAAAACTACTTTTTGTGACTGGTTCCCGCAATGAGCAGTTCTTC. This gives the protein CASAAKLLFVTGSRNEQFF.

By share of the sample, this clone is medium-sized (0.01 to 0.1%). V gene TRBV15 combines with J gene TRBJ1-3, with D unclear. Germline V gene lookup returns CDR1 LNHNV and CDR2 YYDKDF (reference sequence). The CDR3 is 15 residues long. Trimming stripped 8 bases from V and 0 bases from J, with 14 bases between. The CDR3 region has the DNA TGTGCCACCGAGGACGTCATGAGCTCTGGAAACACCATATATTTT. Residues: CATEDVMSSGNTIYF.

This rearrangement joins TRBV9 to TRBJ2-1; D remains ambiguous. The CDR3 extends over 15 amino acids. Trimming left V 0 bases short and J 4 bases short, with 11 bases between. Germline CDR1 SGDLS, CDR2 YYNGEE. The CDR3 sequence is CASSVAGGGYNEQFF. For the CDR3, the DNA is TGTGCCAGCAGCGTAGCCGGCGGTGGGTACAATGAGCAGTTCTTC. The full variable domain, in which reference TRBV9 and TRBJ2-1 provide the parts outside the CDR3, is DSGVTQTPKHLITATGQRVTLRCSPRSGDLSVYWYQQSLDQGLQFLIQYYNGEERAKGNILERFSAQQFPDLHSELNLSSLELGDSALYFCASSVAGGGYNEQFFGPGTRLTVL.

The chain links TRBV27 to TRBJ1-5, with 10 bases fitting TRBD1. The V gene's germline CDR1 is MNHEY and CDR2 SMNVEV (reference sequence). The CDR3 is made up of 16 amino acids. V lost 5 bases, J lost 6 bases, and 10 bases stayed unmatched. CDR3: CASSAYGTGAIQPQHF. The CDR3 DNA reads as TGTGCCAGCAGTGCATACGGGACAGGGGCCATTCAGCCCCAGCATTTT.

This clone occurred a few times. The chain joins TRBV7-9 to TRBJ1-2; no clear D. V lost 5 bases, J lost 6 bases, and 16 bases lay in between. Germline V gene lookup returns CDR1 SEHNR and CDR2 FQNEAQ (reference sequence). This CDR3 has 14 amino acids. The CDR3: CASSPFTALNGYTF. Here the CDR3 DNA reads TGTGCCAGCAGCCCGTTCACAGCTTTGAATGGCTACACCTTC.